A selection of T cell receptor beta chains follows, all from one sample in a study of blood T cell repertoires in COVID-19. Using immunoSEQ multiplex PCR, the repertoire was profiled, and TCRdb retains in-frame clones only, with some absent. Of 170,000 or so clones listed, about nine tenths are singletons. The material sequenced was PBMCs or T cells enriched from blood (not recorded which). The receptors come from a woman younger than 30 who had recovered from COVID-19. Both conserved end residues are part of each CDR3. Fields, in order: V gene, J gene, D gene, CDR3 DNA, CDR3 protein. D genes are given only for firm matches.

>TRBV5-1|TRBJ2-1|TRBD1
TGCGCCAGCAGCCAGGACAGGGGCCCAGTGGATGAGCAGTTCTTC
CASSQDRGPVDEQFF
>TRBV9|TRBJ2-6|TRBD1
TGTGCCAGCCACGGGGCAGGGGGAAGCTCTGGGGCCAACGTCCTGACTTTC
CASHGAGGSSGANVLTF
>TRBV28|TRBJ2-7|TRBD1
TGTGCCAGCAGTATTCCGGGACAGGGGACGTACTACGAGCAGTACTTC
CASSIPGQGTYYEQYF
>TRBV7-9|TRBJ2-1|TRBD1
TGTGCCAGCAGCCAAAGACAGGGGCGGGACAATGAGCAGTTCTTC
CASSQRQGRDNEQFF
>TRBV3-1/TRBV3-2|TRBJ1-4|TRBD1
TGTGCCAGCAGCCAAGGGGACAGGGTGGGCGAAAAACTGTTTTTT
CASSQGDRVGEKLFF
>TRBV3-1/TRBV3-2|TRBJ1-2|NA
TGTGCCAGCGCAGGGTCTTATGGCTACACCTTC
CASAGSYGYTF
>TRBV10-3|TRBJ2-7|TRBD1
TGTGCCATCAACGGACAGGGCGCCTCGTACGAGCAGTACTTC
CAINGQGASYEQYF
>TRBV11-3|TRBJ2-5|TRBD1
TGTGCCAGCAGCGCCCGACAGGGGGAAGAGACCCAGTACTTC
CASSARQGEETQYF
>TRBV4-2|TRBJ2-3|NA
TGTGCCAGCAGCCGAAACCCCGGTTTGATCGTAGATACGCAGTATTTT
CASSRNPGLIVDTQYF
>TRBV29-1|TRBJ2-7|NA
TGCAGCGTTGACCCAGGGCGGGGTTCTAGGTCGGCGGGCGAGCAGTACTTC
CSVDPGRGSRSAGEQYF